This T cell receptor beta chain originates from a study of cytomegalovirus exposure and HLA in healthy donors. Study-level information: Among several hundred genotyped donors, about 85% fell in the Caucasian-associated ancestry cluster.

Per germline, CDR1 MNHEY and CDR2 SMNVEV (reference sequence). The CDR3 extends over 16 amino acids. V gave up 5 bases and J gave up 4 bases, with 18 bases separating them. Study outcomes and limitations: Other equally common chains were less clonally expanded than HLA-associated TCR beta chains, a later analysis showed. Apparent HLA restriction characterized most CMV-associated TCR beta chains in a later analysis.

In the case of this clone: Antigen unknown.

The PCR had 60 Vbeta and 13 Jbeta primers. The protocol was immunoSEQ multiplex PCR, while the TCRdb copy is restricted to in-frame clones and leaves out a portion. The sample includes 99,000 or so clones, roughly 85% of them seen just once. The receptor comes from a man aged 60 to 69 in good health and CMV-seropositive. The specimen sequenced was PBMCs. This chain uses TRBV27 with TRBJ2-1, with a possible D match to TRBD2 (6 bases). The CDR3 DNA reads TGTGCCAGCAGTGAGTCCGCGGGGCCCCCATACAATGAGCAGTTCTTC. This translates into CASSESAGPPYNEQFF.